The source of this TCR beta chain is a study of shared clonotypes between healthy human individuals. Overall study context: A donor's plate count was three for CD4 naive and three for CD4 memory; CD8 naive had two and CD8 memory one.

Looked up from germline, CDR1 is SGDLS and CDR2 is YYNGEE. This CDR3 has 16 residues. V gave up 4 bases and J gave up 5 bases; unmatched junction bases: 9. The repertoire was sequenced with immunoSEQ multiplex PCR; TCRdb's copy has only in-frame clones and lacks some. The sample contains about 2.2 million clones, about 93% of which appear only once. Naive CD8 cells lacked CD45RO, underwent positive selection for CCR7 and left out terminally differentiated effector memory CD45RA+ cells. This chain uses TRBV9 with TRBJ1-4; 9 nucleotides line up with TRBD1. The sequenced sample was naive CD8+ T cells from PBMCs. This clonotype was sampled from a man between 18 and 35 years old in good health. Some clones in this sample may be carry-over from other donors' samples. The CDR3 is CASSWGWDRENEKLFF. The CDR3 coding sequence is TGTGCCAGCAGCTGGGGGTGGGACAGGGAAAATGAAAAACTGTTTTTT. The full variable domain, rest sourced from reference TRBV9 and TRBJ1-4, is DSGVTQTPKHLITATGQRVTLRCSPRSGDLSVYWYQQSLDQGLQFLIQYYNGEERAKGNILERFSAQQFPDLHSELNLSSLELGDSALYFCASSWGWDRENEKLFFGSGTQLSVL.